A selection of T cell receptor beta chains follows, all from one sample in a study of blood T cells in healthy people across ages. From the 5' RACE reads, TCRdb called clonotypes with MiXCR, one entry per CDR3 protein. The profile shows just under 550,000 distinct CDR3 sequences, less than 25% of them singletons. This sample was also put to use in a study of T cells of mothers and their children.

Input material: blood. All receptors derive from a boy aged 5-17 years in good health. The CDR3 runs from the conserved cysteine through the conserved F or W. The order of the fields is clone size, D gene, CDR3 length, J gene, V gene, CDR3 protein, CDR3 DNA. The D gene is left open where the match is weak. Size is omitted from some rows. Given values are once, few, many or a class for expanded clones.

size: NA; D: NA; length: 13; J: TRBJ2-1; V: TRBV12-3/TRBV12-4; CDR3: CASSFAGVGEQFF; DNA: TGTGCCAGCAGTTTTGCAGGGGTCGGGGAGCAGTTCTTC
size: few; D: NA; length: 18; J: TRBJ2-5; V: TRBV21-1; CDR3: CASSKEGLTGTAQETQYF; DNA: TGTGCCAGCAGCAAAGAAGGGTTGACGGGTACAGCCCAAGAGACCCAGTACTTC
size: few; D: TRBD1; length: 15; J: TRBJ1-2; V: TRBV6-6; CDR3: CASSSQDRGSYGYTF; DNA: TGTGCCAGCAGTTCTCAGGACAGGGGTAGCTATGGCTACACCTTC
size: NA; D: NA; length: 16; J: TRBJ2-1; V: TRBV24-1; CDR3: CATSDLQGGILNEQFF; DNA: TGTGCCACCAGTGATTTGCAGGGGGGAATCCTGAATGAGCAGTTCTTC
size: NA; D: NA; length: 15; J: TRBJ1-4; V: TRBV20-1; CDR3: CSARGGPGTKEKLFF; DNA: TGCAGTGCTAGAGGAGGTCCCGGGACGAAGGAAAAACTGTTTTTT
size: NA; D: NA; length: 14; J: TRBJ2-7; V: TRBV20-1; CDR3: CSARVEDYSYEQYF; DNA: TGCAGTGCTAGAGTGGAGGATTACTCCTACGAGCAGTACTTC
size: few; D: NA; length: 15; J: TRBJ1-5; V: TRBV27; CDR3: CASSTTAYSNQPQHF; DNA: TGTGCCAGCTCAACGACAGCTTATAGCAATCAGCCCCAGCATTTT
size: many; D: NA; length: 15; J: TRBJ2-7; V: TRBV4-3; CDR3: CASSQDLGGSYEQYF; DNA: TGCGCCAGCAGCCAAGATCTGGGGGGCTCCTACGAGCAGTACTTC
size: NA; D: TRBD2; length: 14; J: TRBJ2-3; V: TRBV5-1; CDR3: CASSSWTSQDTQYF; DNA: TGCGCCAGCAGCTCCTGGACTAGCCAAGATACGCAGTATTTT
size: few; D: NA; length: 14; J: TRBJ2-5; V: TRBV7-9; CDR3: CASSLGPQEETQYF; DNA: TGTGCCAGCAGCTTAGGACCCCAGGAAGAGACCCAGTACTTC
size: NA; D: NA; length: 14; J: TRBJ1-4; V: TRBV7-2; CDR3: CASSVSGGREKLFF; DNA: TGTGCCAGCAGCGTCAGCGGTGGTCGGGAAAAACTGTTTTTT
size: NA; D: NA; length: 13; J: TRBJ2-3; V: TRBV20-1; CDR3: CSAHPGGLDTQYF; DNA: TGCAGTGCTCATCCCGGGGGTTTGGATACGCAGTATTTT
size: NA; D: NA; length: 14; J: TRBJ2-5; V: TRBV29-1; CDR3: CSAATRGRQETQYF; DNA: TGCAGCGCCGCCACCAGGGGCAGACAAGAGACCCAGTACTTC
size: NA; D: TRBD2; length: 16; J: TRBJ2-2; V: TRBV3-1; CDR3: CASSQESGRGTGELFF; DNA: TGTGCCAGCAGCCAAGAAAGCGGGAGGGGCACCGGGGAGCTGTTTTTT
size: few; D: TRBD1; length: 14; J: TRBJ2-3; V: TRBV7-6; CDR3: CASSLNRGLDTQYF; DNA: TGTGCCAGCAGCTTAAACAGGGGGCTAGATACGCAGTATTTT
size: few; D: TRBD1; length: 16; J: TRBJ1-4; V: TRBV10-3; CDR3: CAISPIGQGNSEKLFF; DNA: TGTGCCATCAGTCCAATTGGACAGGGAAACTCTGAAAAACTGTTTTTT
size: NA; D: NA; length: 15; J: TRBJ2-3; V: TRBV7-7; CDR3: CASSMGRGVTDTQYF; DNA: TGTGCTAGCAGCATGGGACGCGGGGTCACAGATACGCAGTATTTT
size: NA; D: TRBD2; length: 15; J: TRBJ2-7; V: TRBV6-5; CDR3: CASSSDSGRQDEQYF; DNA: TGTGCCAGCAGCTCGGATAGCGGGAGGCAGGACGAGCAGTACTTC
size: few; D: NA; length: 15; J: TRBJ1-1; V: TRBV29-1; CDR3: CSAYRMIGLNTEAFF; DNA: TGCAGCGCATACAGAATGATAGGGCTCAACACTGAAGCTTTCTTT
size: NA; D: NA; length: 16; J: TRBJ2-3; V: TRBV28; CDR3: CASSSPTRLSTDTQYF; DNA: TGTGCCAGCAGTTCGCCGACCCGATTGTCCACAGATACGCAGTATTTT
size: many; D: NA; length: 15; J: TRBJ2-5; V: TRBV25-1; CDR3: CASSETTGLQETQYF; DNA: TGTGCCAGCAGTGAGACGACGGGGCTCCAAGAGACCCAGTACTTC
size: NA; D: TRBD2; length: 17; J: TRBJ2-7; V: TRBV6-1; CDR3: CASRPGLAGGAPYEQYF; DNA: TGTGCCAGCAGACCGGGACTAGCGGGAGGGGCCCCCTACGAGCAGTACTTC